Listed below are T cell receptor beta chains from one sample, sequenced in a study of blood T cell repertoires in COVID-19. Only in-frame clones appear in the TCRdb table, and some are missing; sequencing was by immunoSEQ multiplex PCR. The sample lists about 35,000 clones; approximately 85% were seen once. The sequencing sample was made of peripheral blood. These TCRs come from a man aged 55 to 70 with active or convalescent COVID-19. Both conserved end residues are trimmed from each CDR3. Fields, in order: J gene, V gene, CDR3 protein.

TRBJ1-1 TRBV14 ASSPSLGVGAF
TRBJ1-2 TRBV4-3 ASSQDPSRNYGYT
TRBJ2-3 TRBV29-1 SVDLLGTDTQY
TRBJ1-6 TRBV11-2 ASSSRGNSPLH
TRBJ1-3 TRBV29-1 SVLFGTASGNTIY
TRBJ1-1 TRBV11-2 ASSFRSNTEAF
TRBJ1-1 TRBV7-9 ASSLRANTEAF
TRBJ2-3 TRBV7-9 ASSPSGRGQTDTQY
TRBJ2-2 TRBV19 ASSIDGVSTGELF
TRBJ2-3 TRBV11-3 ASSKGLATDTQY
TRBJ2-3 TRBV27 ASRSTSNTQY
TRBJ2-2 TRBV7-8 ASRSLAGGYTGELF
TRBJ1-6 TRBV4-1 ASSQTGVSPLH
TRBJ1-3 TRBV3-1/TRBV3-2 ASSLRVGPNTIY
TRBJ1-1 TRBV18 ASSREMYSEAF
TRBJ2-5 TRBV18 ASSPKRETQY
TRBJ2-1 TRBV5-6 ASSWQGGYNEQF
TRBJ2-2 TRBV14 ASSQWRSTGELF
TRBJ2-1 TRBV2 ASSATSGGNNEQF
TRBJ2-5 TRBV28 ASRVGGQGEETQY
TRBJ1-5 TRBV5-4 ASSLDINQPQH
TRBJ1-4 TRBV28 ASAGDRGYPNEKLF
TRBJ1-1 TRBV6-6 ASSYSGTGVGTEAF
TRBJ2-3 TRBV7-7 ASSPAGTDTQY
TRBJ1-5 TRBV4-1 ASSPGLQVSQPQH
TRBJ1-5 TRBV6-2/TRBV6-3 ASSYSGFQPQH
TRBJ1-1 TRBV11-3 ASSSRGSYMNTEAF
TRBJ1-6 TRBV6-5 ASSRDTYNSPLH
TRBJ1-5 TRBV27 ASSLPGRDQPQH
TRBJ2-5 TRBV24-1 ATSDQPGNTQY
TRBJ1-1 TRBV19 ASSSVRGGGGSEAF
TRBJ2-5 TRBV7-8 ASRAQGARETQY
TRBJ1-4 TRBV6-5 ASSYIGGNEKLF
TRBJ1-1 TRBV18 ASSPGQGGSTEAF
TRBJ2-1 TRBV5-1 ASSPTGFRSYNEQF
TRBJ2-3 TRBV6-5 ASRVGAVTDTQY
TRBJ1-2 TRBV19 ASSLIQGASGYT
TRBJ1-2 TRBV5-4 ASSLGPGPYGYT
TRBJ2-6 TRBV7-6 ASSPRVLRGGFGANVLT
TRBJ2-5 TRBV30 AWSRGLGETQY
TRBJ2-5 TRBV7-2 ASSSQGFTYQETQY
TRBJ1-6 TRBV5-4 ASSLWEPRGLSNKNSPLH
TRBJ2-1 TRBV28 ASKLGTAGGEQF
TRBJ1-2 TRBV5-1 ASSLVVQGSGNYGYT
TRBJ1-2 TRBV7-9 ASSLSGYGYT
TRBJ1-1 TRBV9 ASSGAGYEGTEAF